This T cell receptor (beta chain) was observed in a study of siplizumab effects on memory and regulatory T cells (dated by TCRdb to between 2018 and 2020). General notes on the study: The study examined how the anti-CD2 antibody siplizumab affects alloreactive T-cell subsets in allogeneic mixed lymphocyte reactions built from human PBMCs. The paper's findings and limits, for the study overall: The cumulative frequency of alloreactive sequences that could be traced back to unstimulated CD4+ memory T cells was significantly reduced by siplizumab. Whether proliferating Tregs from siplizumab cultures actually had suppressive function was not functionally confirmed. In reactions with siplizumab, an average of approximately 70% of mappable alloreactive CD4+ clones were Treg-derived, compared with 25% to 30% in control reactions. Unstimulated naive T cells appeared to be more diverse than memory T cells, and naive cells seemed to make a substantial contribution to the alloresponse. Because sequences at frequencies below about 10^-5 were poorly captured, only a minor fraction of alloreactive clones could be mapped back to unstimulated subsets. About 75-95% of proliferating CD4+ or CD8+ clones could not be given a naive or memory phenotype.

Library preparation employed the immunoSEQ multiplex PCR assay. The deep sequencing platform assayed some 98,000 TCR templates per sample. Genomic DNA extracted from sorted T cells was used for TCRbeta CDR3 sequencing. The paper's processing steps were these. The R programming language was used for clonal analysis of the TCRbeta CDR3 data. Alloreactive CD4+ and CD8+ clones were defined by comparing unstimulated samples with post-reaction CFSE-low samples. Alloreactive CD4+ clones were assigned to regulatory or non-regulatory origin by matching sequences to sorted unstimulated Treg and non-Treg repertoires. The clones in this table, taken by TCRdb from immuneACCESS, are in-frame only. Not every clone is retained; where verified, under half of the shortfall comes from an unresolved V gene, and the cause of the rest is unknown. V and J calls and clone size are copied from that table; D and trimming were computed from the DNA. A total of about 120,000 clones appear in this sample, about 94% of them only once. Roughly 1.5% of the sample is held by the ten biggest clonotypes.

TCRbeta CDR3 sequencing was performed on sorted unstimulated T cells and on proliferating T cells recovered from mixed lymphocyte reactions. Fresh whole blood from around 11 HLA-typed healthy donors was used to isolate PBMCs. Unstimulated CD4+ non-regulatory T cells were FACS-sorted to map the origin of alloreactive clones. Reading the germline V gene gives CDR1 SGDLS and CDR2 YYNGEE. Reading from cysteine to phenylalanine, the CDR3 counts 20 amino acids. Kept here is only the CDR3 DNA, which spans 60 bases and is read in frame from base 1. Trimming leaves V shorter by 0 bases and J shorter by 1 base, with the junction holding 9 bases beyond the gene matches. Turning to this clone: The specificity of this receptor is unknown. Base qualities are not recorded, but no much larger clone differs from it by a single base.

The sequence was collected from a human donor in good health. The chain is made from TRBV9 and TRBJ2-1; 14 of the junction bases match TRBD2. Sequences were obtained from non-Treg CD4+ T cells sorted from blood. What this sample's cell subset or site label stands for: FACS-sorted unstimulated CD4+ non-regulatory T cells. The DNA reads TGTGCCAGCAGCGTAGCTACCGGGACTAGCGGGGGCGTATCCTACAATGAGCAGTTCTTC. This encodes CASSVATGTSGGVSYNEQFF.